This TCR beta chain was found in a study of cytomegalovirus exposure and HLA in healthy donors. Notes on this clone: What it binds is not known.

General study results and limits: Reportedly, HLA-A and HLA-B alleles of most subjects were accurately predicted from TCR beta. Information on immune exposure was restricted to one variable (CMV serostatus).

The primer mix had 60 Vbeta and 13 Jbeta primers. Assay: immunoSEQ multiplex PCR; the TCRdb copy retains only in-frame clones and omits some. The sample has around 160,000 clones; roughly three quarters are singletons. CDR3 length: 14 residues. CDR1 is SEHNR, CDR2 FQNEAQ, per germline (reference sequence). The ends were cut back, 4 bases at V and 0 bases at J, with 10 bases in the middle. The TCR sequence derives from a male donor in good health and CMV-seropositive. Sequenced sample: PBMCs. J is TRBJ2-7 and V is TRBV7-9; D might be TRBD2 (6 bases). The CDR3 DNA reads as TGTGCCAGCAGCTCGTCTAGCGTCTCCTACGAGCAGTACTTC. Residues: CASSSSSVSYEQYF.